The TCR beta chain described here comes from a study of blood T cells in healthy people across ages. Study-level results: Higher naive T cell percentage went strongly together with higher TCR beta diversity. Estimates of diversity drawn from one million T cells were considered underestimates.

In its sample, this clonotype was seen a few times. Its specificity is unknown. Sample-barcoded 5' priming and a J-beta primer mix drove a second PCR of about 6 to 12 cycles. Every single cDNA molecule received a tag from a template-switch adaptor with 12 random nucleotides. Via MiXCR, TCRdb re-called the 5' RACE reads, giving one row per CDR3 protein. The sample gives around 1,900,000 distinct CDR3 sequences, around 42% of which show up once; 23% is in the top ten. The CDR3 loop spans 14 amino acids. With 3 bases removed from V and 0 bases from J, the gap between germline ends came to 8 bases. The chain links TRBV12-3 or TRBV12-4 to TRBJ1-1; no reliable D call. The sample was blood. The sequence was collected from a human donor in good health. In DNA, the CDR3 is TGTGCCAGCAGTTTTAATCTCATGAACACTGAAGCTTTCTTT. This codes for CASSFNLMNTEAFF.